The next 26 T cell receptor beta chains were all read from a single sample in a study of shared clonotypes between healthy human individuals. Sequencing was performed with immunoSEQ multiplex PCR; in TCRdb, only in-frame clones are kept and a portion is missing. The table records roughly 330,000 clones, roughly 70% of them present only once. The source material was memory CD4+ T cells sorted from blood. Documented subset: CD45RA-negative fraction. The receptors here all came from a man younger than 45 in good health.

This clone was counted a few times. The chain links TRBV27 to TRBJ1-6, with 7 bases matching TRBD1. CDR1 MNHEY and CDR2 SMNVEV come from the germline V gene (reference sequence). There are 13 residues in the CDR3. V lost 6 bases, J lost 7 bases, and 3 bases stayed unmatched. The CDR3 region is CASSRQGNSPLHF. In DNA form, the CDR3 reads TGTGCCAGCAGCAGACAGGGAAATTCACCCCTCCACTTT.

V usage is TRBV30 and J usage is TRBJ2-7, with D uncertain. Germline CDR1 and CDR2: GTSNPN and SVGIG (reference sequence). Trimming stripped 7 bases from V and 1 base from J, with 17 bases between. The CDR3 covers 14 residues. DNA for the CDR3: TGTGCCTTATCTCCACAGACAAAGTCCTACGAGCAGTACTTC. As protein: CALSPQTKSYEQYF.

By share of the sample, this clone is large (0.1 to 1%). The chain has TRBV29-1 and TRBJ2-5, with 11 bases matching TRBD1. The CDR3 totals 15 residues. J was trimmed by 4 bases and V by 2 bases; bases with no gene match: 6. Germline assignment: CDR1 SQVTM and CDR2 ANQGSEA. This CDR3 is CSVEMDRGRTETQYF. The CDR3 DNA is TGCAGCGTTGAAATGGACAGGGGGCGCACAGAGACCCAGTACTTC. The variable domain in full, completed from reference TRBV29-1 and TRBJ2-5, reads SAVISQKPSRDICQRGTSLTIQCQVDSQVTMMFWYRQQPGQSLTLIATANQGSEATYESGFVIDKFPISRPNLTFSTLTVSNMSPEDSSIYLCSVEMDRGRTETQYFGPGTRLLVL.

The J gene is TRBJ2-7, the V gene TRBV5-1; no definite D call. The CDR3 is 19 residues long. Germline CDR1 and CDR2: SGHRS and YFSETQ. V was pared by 0 bases and J by 2 bases, with 24 bases between. CDR3 residues: CASSLELGMRLFGTYEQYF. In nucleotides, the CDR3 is TGCGCCAGCAGCTTGGAGTTGGGGATGCGGTTATTTGGGACCTACGAGCAGTACTTC.

The rearrangement joins TRBV5-1 to TRBJ2-7; D may be TRBD2 (5 bases). Per the germline V gene, CDR1 is SGHRS and CDR2 is YFSETQ. The CDR3 runs 16 residues. The V end was cut by 3 bases, the J end by 6 bases, with 22 bases between. The CDR3 DNA is TGCGCCAGCAGCTATACGGACTGGAAGACTGGGTCCGAGCAGTACTTC. This encodes CASSYTDWKTGSEQYF.

This chain joins TRBV6-5 and TRBJ1-1; D ambiguous. This CDR3 contains 11 residues. CDR1 is MNHEY, CDR2 SVGAGI, per germline. V lost 6 bases and J lost 4, with 6 bases in between. CDR3 in amino acids: CASRYGTEAFF. CDR3 DNA: TGTGCCAGCAGGTACGGCACTGAAGCTTTCTTT.

This clone has just a few counts. The rearrangement uses TRBV25-1 and TRBJ2-1; possible D gene TRBD2, 5 bases. The germline gives CDR1 MGHDK, CDR2 SYGVNS. V lost 4 bases, J lost 9 bases, and 16 bases lay in between. The CDR3 consists of 14 residues. CDR3 in DNA: TGTGCCAGCAGTGGAGGGAAGGAGGCAAGTGAGCAGTTCTTC. The encoded protein is CASSGGKEASEQFF.

Comments on this clone: The junction and the germline gene differ at one end; a read error may be behind it. The J gene is TRBJ2-5, the V gene TRBV7-7, with D uncertain. This CDR3 is built from 14 residues. Germline CDR1 and CDR2: SSHAT and FNYEAQ (reference sequence). The CDR3: CASSPQAIQETQYF. In nucleotides, the CDR3 is TGTGCTAGCAGCCCCCAGGCCATCCAAGAGACCCAGTACTTC.

This clone came up a few times. This chain links TRBV19 with TRBJ2-5; D assignment may be TRBD1 or TRBD2 (5 bases each). V dropped 9 bases and J dropped 2 bases, with 7 bases sitting between them. The CDR3 is 11 amino acids. The germline V gene encodes CDR1 LNHDA and CDR2 SQIVND (reference sequence). CDR3 DNA: TGTGCCAGCGGGGCTCAAGAGACCCAGTACTTC. Translating gives CASGAQETQYF.

This chain uses TRBV9 with TRBJ2-2; 11 nucleotides line up with TRBD2. The CDR3 consists of 17 residues. Germline V gene sequence: CDR1 SGDLS, CDR2 YYNGEE. J lost 6 bases, V lost 0 bases, and 7 bases had no gene match. The CDR3 DNA reads as TGTGCCAGCAGCGTAGGTGGTAGCGGGAGGGCCCCCGGGGAGCTGTTTTTT. This encodes CASSVGGSGRAPGELFF.

The rearrangement joins TRBV7-2 to TRBJ2-2; D is unresolved. Per the germline V gene, CDR1 is SGHTA and CDR2 is FQGNSA. This CDR3 comprises 15 residues. V was pared by 2 bases and J by 5 bases, with 12 bases between. CDR3 region: CASSLTGLRTGELFF. The DNA for the CDR3 is TGTGCCAGCAGCTTAACTGGCCTGAGAACCGGGGAGCTGTTTTTT.

The chain's CDR3 is CASSPRRVLSGNTIYF. As DNA, the CDR3 is TGTGCCAGCAGCCCCCGACGGGTGCTCTCTGGAAACACCATATATTTT. This chain connects TRBV5-6 to TRBJ1-3; D remains ambiguous. CDR1 is SGHDT, CDR2 YYEEEE, per germline. Trimming shortened V by 4 bases and J by 0 bases, and 14 bases separated the two germline ends. The CDR3 covers 16 residues.

V and J are TRBV28 and TRBJ2-7; the D call may be TRBD1 or TRBD2 (5 bases each). In germline, CDR1 is MDHEN, CDR2 SYDVKM. The CDR3 consists of 14 residues. V lost 6 bases to trimming and J lost 9 bases, with 21 bases between them. The CDR3 DNA sequence: TGTGCCAGCAGCAAAAGGGGCCCGGGGAGACCGCAGTACTTC. Its translation: CASSKRGPGRPQYF.

This clone was detected only a few times. The CDR3 DNA reads as TGTGCCAGTAGTATAGATCGGGGCATTCAGTACTTC. Its translation is CASSIDRGIQYF. The chain has TRBV19 and TRBJ2-4; D is possibly TRBD2 (5 bases). The germline V gene has CDR1 LNHDA and CDR2 SQIVND (reference sequence). The length of the CDR3 is 12 residues. Trimming removed 0 bases from V and 9 bases from J, with 6 bases in between.

The chain employs TRBV18 and TRBJ2-7, with a possible D match to TRBD2 (5 bases). Trimming shortened V by 1 base and J by 5 bases, and 9 bases separated the two germline ends. This CDR3 has 13 amino acids. Germline lookup yields CDR1 KGHSH and CDR2 LQKENI. As DNA, the CDR3 is TGTGCCAGCTCACCACTATACGGGGACGAGCAGTACTTC. Amino acids: CASSPLYGDEQYF. Supplemented by reference TRBV18 and TRBJ2-7, the full variable domain reads NAGVMQNPRHLVRRRGQEARLRCSPMKGHSHVYWYRQLPEEGLKFMVYLQKENIIDESGMPKERFSAEFPKEGPSILRIQQVVRGDSAAYFCASSPLYGDEQYFGPGTRLTVT.

The chain links TRBV28 to TRBJ2-7; unclear D gene. V shed 7 bases and J shed 4 bases, with 11 bases lying between them. CDR1 is MDHEN, CDR2 SYDVKM, per germline. CDR3 length equals 12 residues. CDR3 loop: CASKLDPYEQYF. The DNA of the CDR3 is TGTGCCAGCAAGTTGGACCCTTACGAGCAGTACTTC.

This sequence joins TRBV7-8 and TRBJ1-1; 8 bases are a match to TRBD1. Germline CDR1 reads SGHVS; CDR2 reads FQNEAQ. CDR3 size: 16 residues. V lost 5 bases to trimming and J lost 1 base; unmatched junction nucleotides: 9. Here the CDR3 reads CASSPRQGQGNTEAFF. In DNA form, the CDR3 reads TGTGCCAGCAGCCCAAGACAGGGGCAGGGGAACACTGAAGCTTTCTTT.

The CDR3 loop is CASSPMDINRGYGYTF. The CDR3 bases are TGTGCCAGCAGCCCCATGGACATAAATCGGGGCTATGGCTACACCTTC. The V and J genes are TRBV14 and TRBJ1-2; possibly TRBD1 for D (5 bases). This CDR3 is 16 amino acids long. Germline CDR1 is SGHDN and CDR2 is FVKESK. V was trimmed by 4 bases and J by 4 bases, leaving 19 bases between them.

This clone was detected many times. V and J are TRBV28 and TRBJ2-7, with 13 bases lining up with TRBD2. This CDR3 spans 16 amino acids. V gave up 8 bases and J gave up 3 bases; unmatched junction bases: 10. CDR1 and CDR2 (germline): MDHEN, SYDVKM. The chain's CDR3 is CASEPSGLAGVYEQYF. The CDR3 region has the DNA TGTGCCAGCGAGCCATCCGGACTAGCGGGAGTCTACGAGCAGTACTTC.

The chain links TRBV27 to TRBJ2-7; tentative D call: TRBD2 (6 bases). CDR1 MNHEY and CDR2 SMNVEV come from the germline V gene (reference sequence). The CDR3 has 13 amino acids. The V end was cut by 6 bases, the J end by 6 bases, with 15 bases between. DNA for the CDR3: TGTGCCAGCAGCGGGGTTGGGGGAGGCGAGCAGTACTTC. This sequence encodes CASSGVGGGEQYF.

This clone was seen more than once but under ten times. The chain carries TRBV2 and TRBJ2-3, with D hard to call. This CDR3 contains 15 residues. Germline V gene data show CDR1 as SNHLY and CDR2 as FYNNEI. Trimming cost V 0 bases and J 8 bases, with 15 bases left between them. The CDR3 DNA is TGTGCCAGCAGTGAAGCGTCAGCAGGCGCCGGTACGCAGTATTTT. Translating gives CASSEASAGAGTQYF.

This sequence joins TRBV16 and TRBJ1-1; 8 bases map to TRBD1. CDR3 length: 14 amino acids. V trimming: 2 bases; J trimming: 11 bases; junction bases outside the gene matches: 10. Germline V CDR1 and CDR2: KGHSY, FQNENV. CDR3 amino acids: CASSQQGAQSTAFF. CDR3 DNA: TGTGCCAGCAGCCAACAGGGGGCGCAGTCCACGGCTTTCTTT.

The genes are TRBV18 and TRBJ2-5; D possibly corresponds to TRBD2 (5 bases). The germline V gene has CDR1 KGHSH and CDR2 LQKENI. Between the trimmed V and J ends, which lost 3 bases and 6 bases, there was a span of 8 bases. This CDR3 contains 12 residues. The CDR3 sequence: CASSPSSQTQYF. The DNA of the CDR3 is TGTGCCAGCTCACCCTCTAGCCAGACCCAGTACTTC. The complete variable domain, with remaining parts taken from reference TRBV18 and TRBJ2-5, reads NAGVMQNPRHLVRRRGQEARLRCSPMKGHSHVYWYRQLPEEGLKFMVYLQKENIIDESGMPKERFSAEFPKEGPSILRIQQVVRGDSAAYFCASSPSSQTQYFGPGTRLLVL.

The CDR3 sequence: CASSPTGGPYEQYF. The CDR3 DNA reads TGTGCCAGCTCACCGACAGGAGGGCCCTACGAGCAGTACTTC. This rearrangement joins TRBV18 to TRBJ2-7; D may match TRBD1 or TRBD2 (6 bases each). Deletions cut 3 bases from V and 2 bases from J, with 11 bases between. Germline V gene data show CDR1 as KGHSH and CDR2 as LQKENI. The CDR3 consists of 14 residues.

With respect to this clone: A read error likely explains this, since a far larger clone differs by one base. The sample contains more than one DNA sequence encoding this CDR3. The CDR3 loop reads CASSISRTGGNEQFF. The CDR3, as DNA: TGTGCTAGTAGTATTTCACGGACAGGGGGGAATGAGCAGTTCTTC. This rearrangement joins TRBV19 to TRBJ2-1; 10 bases fit TRBD1. The length of the CDR3 is 15 residues. Germline V CDR1 and CDR2: LNHDA, SQIVND (reference sequence).

The chain couples TRBV10-2 to TRBJ1-1; D gene uncertain. Trimming stripped 3 bases from V and 1 base from J, with 9 bases between. The germline gives CDR1 WSHSY, CDR2 SAAADI. The CDR3 is 14 residues long. In DNA form, the CDR3 reads TGCGCCAGCAGTGAACAGATATCGAACACTGAAGCTTTCTTT. It encodes CASSEQISNTEAFF.